The 10 T cell receptor beta chains reported below all come from one sample, sequenced in a study of T cell repertoires in cytomegalovirus infection. One entry per CDR3 protein results from TCRdb running MiXCR on the reads. Among hundreds of thousands of distinct CDR3 sequences listed, more than 9% were seen once. Sequencing was carried out using PBMCs. All receptors come from a human donor in good health (CMV status not recorded). Some clones in this sample may be carry-over from other donors' samples.

As for this clonotype: A much larger clone differs from this one at a single base, so this may be a read error. The chain uses TRBV20-1 and TRBJ2-1; 11 positions agree with TRBD2. From germline, CDR1 is DFQATT and CDR2 SNEGSKA (reference sequence). The CDR3 is 17 amino acids. The CDR3 DNA reads TGCAGTGCTACCGGGACTAGCGGACTCCTTTCCTACAATGAGCAGTCCTTC. Translation gives CSATGTSGLLSYNEQSF.

Concerning this clonotype: A much larger clone sits a single nucleotide away, making a read error possible. The chain couples TRBV7-2 to TRBJ2-2; D is uncertain. With 9 bases removed from V and 0 bases from J, the gap between germline ends came to 11 bases. This CDR3 spans 14 amino acids. The germline CDR1 and CDR2 sequences are SGHTA and FQGNSA. In DNA form, the CDR3 reads TGTGCCAGTTTTAACGGAGCGAACACCGGGGAGCTGTTTTTT. As protein: CASFNGANTGELFF. Full variable domain (missing parts from reference TRBV7-2 and TRBJ2-2): GAGVSQSPSNKVTEKGKDVELRCDPISGHTALYWYRQSLGQGLEFLIYFQGNSAPDKSGLPSDRFSAERTGGSVSTLTIQRTQQEDSAVYLCASFNGANTGELFFGEGSRLTVL.

With regard to this clonotype: Being one base from a much bigger clone, this may be a read error. The chain uses TRBV3-1 and TRBJ2-7, with D tentatively TRBD1 (5 bases). Deletions cut 0 bases from V and 7 bases from J, with 19 bases between. CDR1 and CDR2 (germline): LGHDT, YNNKEL (reference sequence). The CDR3 consists of 16 residues. The CDR3: CASSQDPRVSYNEQYF. As DNA, the CDR3 is TGTGCCAGCAGCCAAGACCCCAGGGTCTCCTACAATGAGCAGTACTTC.

The V gene is TRBV4-1, the J gene TRBJ1-3; the D is unclear. The germline CDR1 and CDR2 sequences are MGHRA and YSYEKL. Trimming removed 4 bases from V and 0 bases from J, with 4 bases in between. This CDR3 has 13 amino acids. The CDR3 sequence: CASSPNSGNTIYF. CDR3 nucleotides: TGCGCCAGCAGCCCCAACTCTGGAAACACCATATATTTT.

In its sample, this clonotype was seen many times. The rearrangement joins TRBV7-2 to TRBJ2-5; D uncertain. CDR3 size: 13 residues. V lost 1 base to trimming and J lost 1 base, with 4 bases between them. CDR1 and CDR2 from the germline V gene are SGHTA and FQGNSA. CDR3 sequence (DNA): TGTGCCAGCAGCTTAGTCGGCCAAGAGACCCAGTACTTC. Protein product: CASSLVGQETQYF.

This rearrangement joins TRBV6-2 or TRBV6-3 to TRBJ1-1; tentative D call: TRBD1 (6 bases). V was trimmed by 6 bases and J by 0 bases, leaving 11 bases between them. Germline lookup yields CDR1 MNHEY and CDR2 SVGEGT. This CDR3 has 14 residues. CDR3 sequence (DNA): TGTGCCAGCAGCAGGGGTCGACTGAACACTGAAGCTTTCTTT. As protein: CASSRGRLNTEAFF.

This clonotype was found a few times. V usage is TRBV7-2 and J usage is TRBJ2-1; 12 bases are a match to TRBD2. The junction had 10 bases not matched to a gene; V was cut back by 1 base and J by 9 bases. Germline V gives CDR1 SGHTA, CDR2 FQGNSA. The CDR3 spans 17 residues. The CDR3 DNA reads TGTGCCAGCAGCTTAGGGCGACTAGCGGGGGCCGTAAGTGAGCAGTTCTTC. Amino acids: CASSLGRLAGAVSEQFF.

In this sample, this clonotype turned up a few times. The chain recombines TRBV11-2 with TRBJ2-1; the D is unclear. Germline loops: CDR1 SGHAT, CDR2 FQNNGV. There are 12 residues in the CDR3. The V end lost 10 bases, the J end lost 2 bases, and 9 bases lay between the germline ends. The CDR3 coding sequence is TGTGCCACTAAGCAGACCTACAATGAGCAGTTCTTC. This sequence encodes CATKQTYNEQFF. Based on the CDR3 plus reference TRBV11-2 and TRBJ2-1, the full variable domain is EAGVAQSPRYKIIEKRQSVAFWCNPISGHATLYWYQQILGQGPKLLIQFQNNGVVDDSQLPKDRFSAERLKGVDSTLKIQPAKLEDSAVYLCATKQTYNEQFFGPGTRLTVL.

This clonotype was found many times. This chain links TRBV7-2 with TRBJ1-1; D is possibly TRBD1 (5 bases). Trimming shortened V by 5 bases and J by 5 bases, and 18 bases separated the two germline ends. Germline V gene lookup returns CDR1 SGHTA and CDR2 FQGNSA. CDR3 length: 15 residues. As DNA, the CDR3 is TGTGCCAGCAGCCCGGGGGGGTGGGGAGAGACTGAAGCTTTCTTT. Its translation: CASSPGGWGETEAFF.

This clonotype was seen at least ten times. The V and J genes are TRBV7-2 and TRBJ2-5, with 13 positions matching TRBD2. J was trimmed by 5 bases and V by 4 bases; bases with no gene match: 7. The CDR3 covers 16 residues. Germline CDR1 SGHTA, CDR2 FQGNSA. The CDR3 DNA is TGTGCCAGCAGCTCACTAGCGGGGGGGCCACCCGAGACCCAGTACTTC. It translates to CASSSLAGGPPETQYF.